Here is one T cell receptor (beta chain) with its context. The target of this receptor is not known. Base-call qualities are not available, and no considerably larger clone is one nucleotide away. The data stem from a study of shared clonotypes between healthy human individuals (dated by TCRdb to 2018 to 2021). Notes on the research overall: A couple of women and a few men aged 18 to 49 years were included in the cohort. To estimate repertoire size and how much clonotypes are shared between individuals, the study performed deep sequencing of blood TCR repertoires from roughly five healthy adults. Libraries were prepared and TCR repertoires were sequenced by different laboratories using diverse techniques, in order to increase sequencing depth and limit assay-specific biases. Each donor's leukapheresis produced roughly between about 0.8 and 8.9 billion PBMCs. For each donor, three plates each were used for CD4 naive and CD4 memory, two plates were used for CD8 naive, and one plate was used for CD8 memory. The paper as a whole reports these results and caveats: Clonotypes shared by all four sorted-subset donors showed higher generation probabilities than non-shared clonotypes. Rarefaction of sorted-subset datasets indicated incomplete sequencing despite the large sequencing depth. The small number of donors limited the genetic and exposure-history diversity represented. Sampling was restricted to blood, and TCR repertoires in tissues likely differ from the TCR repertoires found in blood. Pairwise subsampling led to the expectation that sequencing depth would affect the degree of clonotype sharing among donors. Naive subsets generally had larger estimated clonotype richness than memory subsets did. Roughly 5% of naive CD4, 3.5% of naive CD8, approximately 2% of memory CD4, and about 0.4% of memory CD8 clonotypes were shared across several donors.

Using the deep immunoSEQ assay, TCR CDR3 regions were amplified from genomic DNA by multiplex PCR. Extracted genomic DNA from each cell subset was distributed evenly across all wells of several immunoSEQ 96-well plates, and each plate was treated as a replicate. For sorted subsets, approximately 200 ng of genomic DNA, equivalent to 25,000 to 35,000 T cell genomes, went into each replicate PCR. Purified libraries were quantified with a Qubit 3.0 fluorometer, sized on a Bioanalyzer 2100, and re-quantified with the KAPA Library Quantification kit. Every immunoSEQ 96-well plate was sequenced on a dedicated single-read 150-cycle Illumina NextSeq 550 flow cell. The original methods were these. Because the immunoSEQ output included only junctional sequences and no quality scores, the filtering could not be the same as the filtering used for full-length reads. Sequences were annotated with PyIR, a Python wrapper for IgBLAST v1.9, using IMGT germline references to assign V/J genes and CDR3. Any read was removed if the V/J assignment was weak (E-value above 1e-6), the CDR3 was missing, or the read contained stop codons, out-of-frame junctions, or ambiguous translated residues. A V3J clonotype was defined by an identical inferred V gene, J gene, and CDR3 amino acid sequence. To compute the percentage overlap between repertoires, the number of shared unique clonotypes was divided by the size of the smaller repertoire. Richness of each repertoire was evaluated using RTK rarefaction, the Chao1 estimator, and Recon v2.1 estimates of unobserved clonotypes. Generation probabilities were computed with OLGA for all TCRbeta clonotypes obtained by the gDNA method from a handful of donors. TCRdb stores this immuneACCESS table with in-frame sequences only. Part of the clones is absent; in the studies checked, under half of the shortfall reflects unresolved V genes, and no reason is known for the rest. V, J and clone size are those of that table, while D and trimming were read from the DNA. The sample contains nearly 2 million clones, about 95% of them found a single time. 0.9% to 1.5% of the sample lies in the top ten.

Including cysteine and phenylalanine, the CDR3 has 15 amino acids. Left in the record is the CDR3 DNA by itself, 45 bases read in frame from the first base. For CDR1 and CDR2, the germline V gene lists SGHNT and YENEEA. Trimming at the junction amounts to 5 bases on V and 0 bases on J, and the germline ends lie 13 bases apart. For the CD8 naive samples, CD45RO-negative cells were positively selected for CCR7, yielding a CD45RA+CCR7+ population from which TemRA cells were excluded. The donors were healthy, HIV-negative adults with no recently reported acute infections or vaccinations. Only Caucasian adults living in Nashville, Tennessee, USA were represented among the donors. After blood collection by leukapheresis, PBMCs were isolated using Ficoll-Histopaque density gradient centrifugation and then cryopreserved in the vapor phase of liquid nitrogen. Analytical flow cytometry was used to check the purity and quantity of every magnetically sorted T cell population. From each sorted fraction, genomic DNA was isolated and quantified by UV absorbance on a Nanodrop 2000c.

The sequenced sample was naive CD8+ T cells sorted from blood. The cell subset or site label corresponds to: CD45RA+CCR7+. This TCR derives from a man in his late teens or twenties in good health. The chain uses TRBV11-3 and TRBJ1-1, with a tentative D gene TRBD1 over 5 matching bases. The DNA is TGTGCCAGCAGCCGCGGAGAGGGGATGAACACTGAAGCTTTCTTT. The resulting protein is CASSRGEGMNTEAFF.